Listed below are T cell receptor beta chains from one sample, sequenced in a study of blood T cell repertoires in COVID-19. Sequencing used immunoSEQ multiplex PCR; TCRdb keeps in-frame clones, though not all of them. This sample has about 290,000 clones, with about nine tenths found just once. Input material: PBMCs or T cells enriched from blood (not recorded which). Source of these receptors: a woman in her forties who had recovered from COVID-19. Each CDR3 is given with its conserved first and last residue. A D gene is named only where the DNA matches it firmly. Clone sizes are given selectively: once, few, many, or a class where the clone is expanded.

DNA	CDR3	D	size	V	J
TGTGCCAGCTCACCCACTCCGGAGGCCGTGGGCTACACCTTC	CASSPTPEAVGYTF	-	-	TRBV18	TRBJ1-2
TGTGCCAGCAGCTTATGGGGGGGTGTCAGTTCACCCCTCCACTTT	CASSLWGGVSSPLHF	-	-	TRBV7-2	TRBJ1-6
TGTGCCAGCAGTAGTGATGGACTAGCGACCGGGGAGCTGTTTTTT	CASSSDGLATGELFF	TRBD2	-	TRBV7-8	TRBJ2-2
TGTGCCAGCAGCCAAAATATGGGACAGGGCGAAGAGCAGTACTTC	CASSQNMGQGEEQYF	TRBD1	-	TRBV3-1/TRBV3-2	TRBJ2-7
TGTGCCAGCAGTCCTCAGGGGAACACTGAAGCTTTCTTT	CASSPQGNTEAFF	-	-	TRBV12-3/TRBV12-4	TRBJ1-1
TGTGCCAGCAGTGCGGACAGGACCTACGAGCAGTACTTC	CASSADRTYEQYF	TRBD1	once	TRBV2	TRBJ2-7
TGTGCCAGCAGCGTAGGGGCTAGCGGTACAGATACGCAGTATTTT	CASSVGASGTDTQYF	TRBD2	-	TRBV9	TRBJ2-3
TGTGCCAGCAGTCCCGGGACTGTACAAGAGACCCAGTACTTC	CASSPGTVQETQYF	-	-	TRBV6-5	TRBJ2-5
TGTGCCAGCAGCACACACAGGGGAGCCAGTGGCTACACCTTC	CASSTHRGASGYTF	TRBD1	-	TRBV7-2	TRBJ1-2
TGTGCCAGCAGCTTAAGGGGGCCGGGCTTTAACTTCCCGACTCGCACAGATACGCAGTATTTT	CASSLRGPGFNFPTRTDTQYF	-	-	TRBV7-3	TRBJ2-3
TGTGCCAGTCGCCCCGGGTCCTATGGCTACACCTTC	CASRPGSYGYTF	-	once	TRBV6-5	TRBJ1-2
TGTGCCAGCAGTGGGGGGCGCTTTTATGGCTACACCTTC	CASSGGRFYGYTF	-	few	TRBV2	TRBJ1-2
TGTGCCAGCAGTGATTGGTCGGGGGTAAACACTGAAGCTTTCTTT	CASSDWSGVNTEAFF	-	once	TRBV2	TRBJ1-1
TGTGCCAGCAGTAGCGTTCAGGGGAATCAGCCCCAGCATTTT	CASSSVQGNQPQHF	-	-	TRBV2	TRBJ1-5
TGTGCCAGCAGCTCTAGACAGGGGGATGGCTACACCTTC	CASSSRQGDGYTF	TRBD1	-	TRBV7-2	TRBJ1-2
TGTGCCAGCAGCTTTCCCGAGACTAAAGCTTTCTTT	CASSFPETKAFF	-	-	TRBV7-2	TRBJ1-1
TGTGCCAGCAGTGGGGGACAGGGGCGGGGAGAGACCCAGTACTTC	CASSGGQGRGETQYF	TRBD1	-	TRBV2	TRBJ2-5
TGCAGCGTTGAGGCAGGGGGCCATGGCTACACCTTC	CSVEAGGHGYTF	TRBD1	once	TRBV29-1	TRBJ1-2
TGTGCCAGCAGGAGGGATAGCTCCTACAATGAGCAGTTCTTC	CASRRDSSYNEQFF	-	once	TRBV6-4	TRBJ2-1
TGTGCCAGCAGCAGCCGGACTAGCGGGAGGGCTAGTGAGCAGTTCTTC	CASSSRTSGRASEQFF	TRBD2	-	TRBV5-4	TRBJ2-1
TGTGCCAGCAGTTACTCGACAGCCTCGAACACTGAAGCTTTCTTT	CASSYSTASNTEAFF	-	-	TRBV6-5	TRBJ1-1
TGCGCCAGCACCGCCGACAGGGCTGGTGGGGCCAACGTCCTGACTTTC	CASTADRAGGANVLTF	TRBD1	-	TRBV5-1	TRBJ2-6
TGTGCCAGCAGTGCCCTGGCGGACAGGGGGCTCGGCAATGGCTACACCTTC	CASSALADRGLGNGYTF	TRBD1	-	TRBV6-1	TRBJ1-2
TGTGCCAGCAGCTTACAGGGGGATGAGCAGTTCTTC	CASSLQGDEQFF	TRBD1	-	TRBV7-6	TRBJ2-1
TGTGCCAGCAGCCTTACCCGGGGAATGTATGGAAACACCATATATTTT	CASSLTRGMYGNTIYF	-	-	TRBV11-1	TRBJ1-3
TGTGCCAGCAGTCCCCAACAGGGGGCTATCGGCGGGGAGCTGTTTTTT	CASSPQQGAIGGELFF	TRBD1	-	TRBV27	TRBJ2-2
TGCGCCAGCAGCTTACGACAGGGACGGAACACTGAAGCTTTCTTT	CASSLRQGRNTEAFF	TRBD1	-	TRBV5-1	TRBJ1-1
TGTGCCAGCAGTCCGACAGGGGCCTATGGCTACACCTTC	CASSPTGAYGYTF	TRBD1	-	TRBV12-3/TRBV12-4	TRBJ1-2
TGTGCCTGGAGCTGGGGAGGGTACACTGAAGCTTTCTTT	CAWSWGGYTEAFF	-	-	TRBV30	TRBJ1-1
TGTGCCAGCTCATCAGGACAGAACACTGAAGCTTTCTTT	CASSSGQNTEAFF	-	-	TRBV18	TRBJ1-1
TGTGCCACCAGCAGACAGGGTAACGGGCCCCAGCATTTT	CATSRQGNGPQHF	-	-	TRBV15	TRBJ1-5
TGCGCCAGCAGCTTGGATCCGTCGTCTAACTATGGCTACACCTTC	CASSLDPSSNYGYTF	-	-	TRBV5-1	TRBJ1-2
TGTGCCAGCAGTGATCGTCGGGTCGGGGGCACTGAAGCTTTCTTT	CASSDRRVGGTEAFF	-	-	TRBV2	TRBJ1-1
TGTGCCAGCAGCCACCAAGGACAGGGGGCCGTCAATGAGCAGTTCTTC	CASSHQGQGAVNEQFF	TRBD1	-	TRBV4-2	TRBJ2-1
TGTGCCAGCAGTTCCCAAGTAGCAACTAATGAAAAACTGTTTTTT	CASSSQVATNEKLFF	-	once	TRBV6-5	TRBJ1-4
TGTGCCAGCAGCTTAACAGGACCAGCTAACTATGGCTACACCTTC	CASSLTGPANYGYTF	-	-	TRBV11-2	TRBJ1-2
TGCGCCAGCAGTAAGACAGGGACGCAAAATGAAAAACTGTTTTTT	CASSKTGTQNEKLFF	TRBD1	-	TRBV10-1	TRBJ1-4
TGCAGTGCTAGTCAGGGTTCGGCAAGCAATCAGCCCCAGCATTTT	CSASQGSASNQPQHF	-	-	TRBV20-1	TRBJ1-5
TGTGCCAGCAGCTTGTTAACAGGGGGAGCTGAAGCTTTCTTT	CASSLLTGGAEAFF	TRBD1	-	TRBV5-5	TRBJ1-1
TGTGCCAGCAGCCCCTTAAGGGGGAGGGGCGGCAATGAGCAGTTCTTC	CASSPLRGRGGNEQFF	-	-	TRBV14	TRBJ2-1
TGTGCCAGCAGCCGACAGGGTACGGGCTACACCTTC	CASSRQGTGYTF	TRBD1	-	TRBV6-2/TRBV6-3	TRBJ1-2
TGTGCCAGTAGTGCTAGACAGGGGGTTTCCTATAATTCACCCCTCCACTTT	CASSARQGVSYNSPLHF	TRBD1	-	TRBV19	TRBJ1-6
TGCGCCAGCAGCTTGGGGGACGGACAGAATCATTATGGCTACACCTTC	CASSLGDGQNHYGYTF	-	-	TRBV5-1	TRBJ1-2
TGTGCCAGCAGTTACCTTGCTGAAGCTTTCTTT	CASSYLAEAFF	-	-	TRBV6-5	TRBJ1-1
TGTGCCAGCAGCTTGTTTGCCGGACTAGCGTACAATGAGCAGTTCTTC	CASSLFAGLAYNEQFF	TRBD2	-	TRBV5-4	TRBJ2-1
TGCGCCAGCAGCTTGGCAGGCCATAGCAATGAGCAGTTCTTC	CASSLAGHSNEQFF	-	-	TRBV5-1	TRBJ2-1
TGCGCCAGCAGCTTGGCCCCTGGGGGGGCCACTGAAGCTTTCTTT	CASSLAPGGATEAFF	-	few	TRBV5-1	TRBJ1-1
TGTGCCAGCAGCTCCGGACAGGGGTCGGGTACTGGAAACACCATATATTTT	CASSSGQGSGTGNTIYF	TRBD1	-	TRBV7-2	TRBJ1-3
TGTGCCAGCAGCACCGGACAGGCCTTGGGGCCCCAGCATTTT	CASSTGQALGPQHF	TRBD1	-	TRBV11-2	TRBJ1-5
TGCGCCAGCAGCAACAGACAGGGGTCACCCCTCCACTTT	CASSNRQGSPLHF	TRBD1	-	TRBV4-1	TRBJ1-6
TGTGCCAGCAGCTTAGAGGCGGTATGGGGCGGCTACACCTTC	CASSLEAVWGGYTF	-	-	TRBV7-8	TRBJ1-2
TGTGCCAGCAGTTACGAGCGGCTAACCTACGAGCAGTACTTC	CASSYERLTYEQYF	-	once	TRBV6-2/TRBV6-3	TRBJ2-7
TGTGCCAGCTCACCCGGACACTCTGAAGCTTTCTTT	CASSPGHSEAFF	-	-	TRBV18	TRBJ1-1